Sequencing of this T cell receptor (beta chain) was carried out in a study of T cell responses to AZD1222 COVID-19 vaccine. Sequencing was performed with immunoSEQ multiplex PCR; in TCRdb, only in-frame clones are kept and a portion is missing. The sample includes 90,000 to 140,000 clones, nearly 90% seen only once; the top ten take 44%. Germline V gene sequence: CDR1 MDHEN, CDR2 SYDVKM. The CDR3 consists of 14 residues. Trimming left V 5 bases short and J 0 bases short, with 5 bases between. The sequence derives from an adult who received the AZD1222 COVID-19 vaccine. The sequenced sample was peripheral blood, obtained 28 days after the second AZD1222 dose. The rearrangement uses TRBV28 and TRBJ2-6; no reliable D call. The CDR3 DNA sequence: TGTGCCAGCAGTACCCTCTCTGGGGCCAACGTCCTGACTTTC. It encodes CASSTLSGANVLTF.